The next 16 T cell receptor beta chains were all read from a single sample in a study of PD-1 blockade in classical Hodgkin lymphoma. Produced via immunoSEQ multiplex PCR; TCRdb's table is partial and in-frame only. Of 75,000 to 100,000 clones in the sample, approximately 94% are singletons; the top ten hold under 2%. Described time point: cycle 4 day 1 (C4D1), after less than 7 weeks of nivolumab. Exposure to brentuximab vedotin varied, and each patient had relapsed following autologous stem cell transplantation. The source material was peripheral blood mononuclear cells (PBMCs), sampled before the fourth cycle of nivolumab. The receptors originated from a human donor with classical Hodgkin lymphoma.

The gene calls are TRBV30 and TRBJ2-1; D is uncertain. Germline CDR1 reads GTSNPN; CDR2 reads SVGIG (reference sequence). This CDR3 region has 10 residues. As DNA, the CDR3 is TGTGCTGCGAGATGGCGTGAGCAGTTCTTC. Its translation: CAARWREQFF.

The CDR3 here is CASSQAGTGVNEQYF. For the CDR3, the DNA is TGCGCCAGCAGCCAAGCCGGGACAGGGGTAAACGAGCAGTACTTC. The chain couples TRBV4-1 to TRBJ2-7; 10 bases line up with TRBD1. Germline V gene data show CDR1 as MGHRA and CDR2 as YSYEKL. V gave up 1 base and J gave up 5 bases; unmatched junction bases: 5. The CDR3 is made up of 15 amino acids.

The V gene is TRBV6-5, the J gene TRBJ2-1; D may be TRBD2 (6 bases). The CDR3 contains 16 residues. Trimming removed 2 bases from V and 7 bases from J, with 18 bases in between. In germline, CDR1 is MNHEY, CDR2 SVGAGI. This chain's CDR3 is CASSYATGLLGNEQFF. The CDR3 nucleotides are TGTGCCAGCAGTTACGCTACGGGACTGCTCGGGAATGAGCAGTTCTTC.

This clone showed up just once. The chain uses TRBV27 and TRBJ1-3; 8 bases agree with TRBD1. The J segment lost 0 bases and the V segment lost 5 bases, leaving 18 bases of the junction unmatched. This CDR3 has 20 amino acids. CDR1 is MNHEY and CDR2 is SMNVEV in the germline V gene (reference sequence). The CDR3 bases are TGTGCCAGCAGTCAACGGACAGGGAGTACTCTGGGCCTCTCTGGAAACACCATATATTTT. Its translation: CASSQRTGSTLGLSGNTIYF.

This chain's CDR3 is CASSPRGVRDTEAFF. The CDR3 DNA is TGTGCCAGTAGTCCCCGAGGGGTGAGGGACACTGAAGCTTTCTTT. The V call is TRBV19, the J call TRBJ1-1, with D maybe TRBD1 (5 bases). The V end was cut by 5 bases, the J end by 3 bases, with 16 bases between. CDR1 and CDR2 from the germline V gene are LNHDA and SQIVND (reference sequence). This CDR3 spans 15 amino acids.

V usage is TRBV5-1 and J usage is TRBJ2-7; D remains unclear. CDR1 SGHRS and CDR2 YFSETQ come from the germline V gene. The CDR3 length is 13 residues. V gave up 3 bases and J gave up 3 bases, with 10 bases separating them. CDR3 DNA sequence: TGCGCCAGCAGCTCATTAAACATCTACGAGCAGTACTTC. It is translated as CASSSLNIYEQYF.

To note about this clone: Other DNA sequences in this sample translate to the same CDR3. The chain carries TRBV5-4 and TRBJ2-5, with D hard to call. CDR1 and CDR2 from the germline V gene are SGHNT and YYREEE (reference sequence). There are 11 residues in the CDR3. V was trimmed by 0 bases and J by 4 bases, leaving 1 base between them. The CDR3 nucleotides are TGTGCCAGCAGCTTGGCAGAGACCCAGTACTTC. This encodes CASSLAETQYF.

The chain employs TRBV7-6 and TRBJ2-3; the match to TRBD2 covers 8 bases. V shed 3 bases and J 1 base; nucleotides not matched to a gene: 3. This CDR3 spans 15 amino acids. The germline V gene has CDR1 SGHVS and CDR2 FNYEAQ. This CDR3 is CASSFRAGGTDTQYF. CDR3 sequence (DNA): TGTGCCAGCAGCTTTCGAGCGGGAGGCACAGATACGCAGTATTTT. Full variable domain (missing parts from reference TRBV7-6 and TRBJ2-3): GAGVSQSPRYKVTKRGQDVALRCDPISGHVSLYWYRQALGQGPEFLTYFNYEAQQDKSGLPNDRFSAERPEGSISTLTIQRTEQRDSAMYRCASSFRAGGTDTQYFGPGTRLTVL.

The chain links TRBV18 to TRBJ2-7; the D gene is possibly TRBD2 (5 bases). V was shortened by 4 bases and J by 0 bases, with 16 bases between the two germline ends. The CDR3 totals 16 residues. Germline CDR1 is KGHSH and CDR2 is LQKENI. Here the CDR3 DNA reads TGTGCCAGCTCACGGTTTGCGGGTTCAAGCTCCTACGAGCAGTACTTC. Protein product: CASSRFAGSSSYEQYF.

This chain joins TRBV4-1 and TRBJ2-3; possible D gene TRBD1, 6 bases. The CDR3 has 17 residues. Germline V gene lookup returns CDR1 MGHRA and CDR2 YSYEKL. The ends were cut back, 1 base at V and 1 base at J, with 15 bases in the middle. This chain's CDR3 is CASSQAYRVSGTDTQYF. DNA of the CDR3: TGCGCCAGCAGCCAAGCGTACAGGGTCTCGGGCACAGATACGCAGTATTTT.

This chain connects TRBV5-6 to TRBJ1-6; D remains ambiguous. V lost 2 bases and J 4 bases, leaving 7 bases between the germline ends. The CDR3 has 14 residues. CDR1 and CDR2 (germline): SGHDT, YYEEEE. The CDR3 DNA follows: TGTGCCAGCAGCTTTTGGGAATATAATTCACCCCTCCACTTT. Encoded protein: CASSFWEYNSPLHF.

This chain uses TRBV28 with TRBJ1-2; D is undetermined. There are 13 residues in the CDR3. Germline-derived CDR1 and CDR2 are MDHEN and SYDVKM. The ends were cut back, 6 bases at V and 1 base at J, with 9 bases in the middle. The CDR3 bases are TGTGCCAGCAGCAGTCACAGTAACTATGGCTACACCTTC. Amino acid sequence: CASSSHSNYGYTF.

The chain combines TRBV5-1 with TRBJ1-1, with D unresolved. Germline-derived CDR1 and CDR2 are SGHRS and YFSETQ. This CDR3 has 13 residues. With 6 bases removed from V and 2 bases from J, the gap between germline ends came to 11 bases. In DNA form, the CDR3 reads TGCGCCAGCATGTCGAGACCTAACACTGAAGCTTTCTTT. The encoded protein is CASMSRPNTEAFF.

V gene TRBV6-5 combines with J gene TRBJ2-2, with 7 bases fitting TRBD2. The germline V gene has CDR1 MNHEY and CDR2 SVGAGI. The CDR3 is made up of 13 amino acids. The V gene end was trimmed by 8 bases and the J gene end by 4 bases; junction bases not matched to a gene: 4. The DNA of the CDR3 is TGTGCCAGCGGAAGGGAGGGCACCGGGGAGCTGTTTTTT. Its protein is CASGREGTGELFF.

V usage is TRBV6-1 and J usage is TRBJ2-7; 7 nucleotides align to TRBD1. The CDR3 sequence is 13 residues long. V lost 6 bases and J lost 0; bases outside the gene matches: 2. Germline assignment: CDR1 MNHNS and CDR2 SASEGT. CDR3 sequence (DNA): TGTGCCAGCAGGACAGGGCGCTCCTACGAGCAGTACTTC. Amino acids: CASRTGRSYEQYF.

The gene calls are TRBV6-1 and TRBJ2-5; perhaps TRBD1 as D (6 bases). In germline, CDR1 is MNHNS, CDR2 SASEGT. The V gene lost 2 bases and the J gene lost 5 bases, with 12 bases spanning the gap. CDR3 size: 14 residues. CDR3 sequence (DNA): TGTGCCAGCAGTGAACCGACAGGTTCGGAGACCCAGTACTTC. Protein sequence: CASSEPTGSETQYF.